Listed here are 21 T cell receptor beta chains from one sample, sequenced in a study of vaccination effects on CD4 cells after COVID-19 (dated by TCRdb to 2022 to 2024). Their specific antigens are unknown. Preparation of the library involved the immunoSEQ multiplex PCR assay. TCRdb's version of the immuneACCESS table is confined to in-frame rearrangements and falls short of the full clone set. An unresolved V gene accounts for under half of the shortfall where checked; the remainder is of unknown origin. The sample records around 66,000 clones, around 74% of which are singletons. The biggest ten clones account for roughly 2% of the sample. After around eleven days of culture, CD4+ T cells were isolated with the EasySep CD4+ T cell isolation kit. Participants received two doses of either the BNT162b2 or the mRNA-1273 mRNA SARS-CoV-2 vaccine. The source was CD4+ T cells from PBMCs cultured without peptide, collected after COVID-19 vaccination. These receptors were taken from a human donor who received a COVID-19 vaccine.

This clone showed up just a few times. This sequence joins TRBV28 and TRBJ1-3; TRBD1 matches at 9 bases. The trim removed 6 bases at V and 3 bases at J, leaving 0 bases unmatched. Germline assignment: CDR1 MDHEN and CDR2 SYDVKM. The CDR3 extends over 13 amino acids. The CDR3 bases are TGTGCCAGCAGGGACAGGGGTGGAAACACCATATATTTT. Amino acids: CASRDRGGNTIYF.

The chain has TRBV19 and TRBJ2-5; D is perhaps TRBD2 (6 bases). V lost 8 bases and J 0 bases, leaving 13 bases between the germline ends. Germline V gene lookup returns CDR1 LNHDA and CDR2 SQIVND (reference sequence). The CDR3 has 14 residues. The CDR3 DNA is TGTGCCAGTTCCCGTCGGGACTACCAAGAGACCCAGTACTTC. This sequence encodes CASSRRDYQETQYF.

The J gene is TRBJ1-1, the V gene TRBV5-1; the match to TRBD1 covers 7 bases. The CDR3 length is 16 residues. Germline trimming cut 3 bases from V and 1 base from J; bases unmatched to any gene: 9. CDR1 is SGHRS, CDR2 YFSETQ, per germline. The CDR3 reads CASSSSPGQTNTEAFF. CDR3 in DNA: TGCGCCAGCAGCTCAAGCCCGGGACAGACGAACACTGAAGCTTTCTTT.

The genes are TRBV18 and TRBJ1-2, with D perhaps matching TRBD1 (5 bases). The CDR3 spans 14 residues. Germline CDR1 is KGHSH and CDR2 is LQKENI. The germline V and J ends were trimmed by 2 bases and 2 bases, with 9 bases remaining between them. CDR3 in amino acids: CASSPTQGNYGYTF. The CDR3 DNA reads TGTGCCAGCTCACCAACCCAGGGAAACTATGGCTACACCTTC.

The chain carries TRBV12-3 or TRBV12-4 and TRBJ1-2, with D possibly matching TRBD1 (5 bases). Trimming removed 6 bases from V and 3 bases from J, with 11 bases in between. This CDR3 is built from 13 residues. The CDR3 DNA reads TGTGCCAGCAGCCCGCTGGGACACTATGGCTACACCTTC. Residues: CASSPLGHYGYTF.

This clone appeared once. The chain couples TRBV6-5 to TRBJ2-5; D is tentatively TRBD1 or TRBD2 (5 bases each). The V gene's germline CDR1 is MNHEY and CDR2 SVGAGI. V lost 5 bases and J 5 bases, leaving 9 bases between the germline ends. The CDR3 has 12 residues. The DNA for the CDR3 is TGTGCCAGCAGTCACAGGAGGGAGACCCAGTACTTC. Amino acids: CASSHRRETQYF.

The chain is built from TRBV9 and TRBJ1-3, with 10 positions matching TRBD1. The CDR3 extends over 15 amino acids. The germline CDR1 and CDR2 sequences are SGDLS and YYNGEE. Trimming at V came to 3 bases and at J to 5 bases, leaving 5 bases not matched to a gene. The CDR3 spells CASSAGQGFRNTIYF. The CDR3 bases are TGTGCCAGCAGCGCGGGACAGGGGTTTAGAAACACCATATATTTT.

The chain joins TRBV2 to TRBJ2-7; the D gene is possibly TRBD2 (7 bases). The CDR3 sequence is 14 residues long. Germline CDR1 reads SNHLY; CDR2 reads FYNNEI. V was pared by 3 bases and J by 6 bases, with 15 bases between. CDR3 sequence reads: CASSDGGALGEQYV. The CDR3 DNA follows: TGTGCCAGCAGTGATGGGGGGGCGCTTGGCGAGCAGTACGTC.

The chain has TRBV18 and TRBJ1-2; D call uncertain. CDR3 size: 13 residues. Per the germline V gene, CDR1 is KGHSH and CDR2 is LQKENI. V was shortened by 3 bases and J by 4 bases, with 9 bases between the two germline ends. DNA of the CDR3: TGTGCCAGCTCACCTTCAGAGACCTATGGCTACACCTTC. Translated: CASSPSETYGYTF. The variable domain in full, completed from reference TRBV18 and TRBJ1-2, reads NAGVMQNPRHLVRRRGQEARLRCSPMKGHSHVYWYRQLPEEGLKFMVYLQKENIIDESGMPKERFSAEFPKEGPSILRIQQVVRGDSAAYFCASSPSETYGYTFGSGTRLTVV.

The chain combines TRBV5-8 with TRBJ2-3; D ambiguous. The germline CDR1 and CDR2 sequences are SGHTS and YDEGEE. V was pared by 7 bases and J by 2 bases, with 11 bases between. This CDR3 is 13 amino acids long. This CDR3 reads CASRRAATDTQYF. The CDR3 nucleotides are TGTGCCAGCCGTCGGGCGGCCACAGATACGCAGTATTTT.

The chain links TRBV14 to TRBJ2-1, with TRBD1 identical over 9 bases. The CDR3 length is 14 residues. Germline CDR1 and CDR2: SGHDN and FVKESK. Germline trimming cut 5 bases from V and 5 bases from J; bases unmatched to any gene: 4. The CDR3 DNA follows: TGTGCCAGCAGCAGGACAGGGGAACACAATGAGCAGTTCTTC. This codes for CASSRTGEHNEQFF.

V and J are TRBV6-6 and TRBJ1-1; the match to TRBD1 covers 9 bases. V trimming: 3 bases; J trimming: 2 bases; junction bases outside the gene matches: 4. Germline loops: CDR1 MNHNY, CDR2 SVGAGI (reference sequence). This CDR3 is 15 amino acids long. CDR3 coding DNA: TGTGCCAGCAGTTATATACAGGGGGCTAACACTGAAGCTTTCTTT. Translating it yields CASSYIQGANTEAFF.

The CDR3 coding sequence is TGTGCCACTAGCCGGGACAGGGGCTACGAGCAGTACGTC. Amino acid sequence: CATSRDRGYEQYV. The chain uses TRBV6-1 and TRBJ2-7; 10 bases are shared with TRBD1. V shed 10 bases, J shed 3 bases, and the junction held 6 bases outside the gene matches. This CDR3 has 13 residues. Per germline, CDR1 MNHNS and CDR2 SASEGT.

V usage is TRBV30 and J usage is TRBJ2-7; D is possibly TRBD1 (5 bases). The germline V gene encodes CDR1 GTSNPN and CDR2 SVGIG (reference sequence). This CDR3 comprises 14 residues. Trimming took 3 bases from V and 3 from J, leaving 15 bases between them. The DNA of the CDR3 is TGTGCCTGGAGAGACCCCGGACATTTCTACGAGCAGTACGTC. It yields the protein CAWRDPGHFYEQYV.

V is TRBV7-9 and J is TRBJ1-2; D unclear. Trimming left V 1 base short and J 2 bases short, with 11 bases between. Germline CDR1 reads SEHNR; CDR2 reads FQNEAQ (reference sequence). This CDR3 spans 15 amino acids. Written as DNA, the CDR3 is TGTGCCAGCAGCTTAGTTACGGAGACGAACTATGGCTACACCTTC. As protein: CASSLVTETNYGYTF.

Here the CDR3 reads CASSKTGTYEQYV. CDR3 nucleotide sequence: TGTGCCAGCAGTAAGACAGGGACCTACGAGCAGTACGTC. The chain combines TRBV12-3 or TRBV12-4 with TRBJ2-7, with TRBD1 matching 7 bases. This CDR3 spans 13 amino acids. V gave up 5 bases and J gave up 2 bases; unmatched junction bases: 3.

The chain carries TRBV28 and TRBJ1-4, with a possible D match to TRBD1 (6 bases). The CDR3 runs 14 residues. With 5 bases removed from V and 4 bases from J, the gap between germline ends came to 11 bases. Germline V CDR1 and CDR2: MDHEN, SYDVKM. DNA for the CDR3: TGTGCCAGCAGTCGTGGACAGCTTAATGAAAAACTGTTTTTT. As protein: CASSRGQLNEKLFF.

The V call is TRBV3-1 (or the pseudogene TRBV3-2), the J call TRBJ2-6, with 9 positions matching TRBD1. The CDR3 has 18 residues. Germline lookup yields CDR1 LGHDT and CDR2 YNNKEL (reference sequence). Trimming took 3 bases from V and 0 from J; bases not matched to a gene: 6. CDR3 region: CASSHYGQGLSGANVLTF. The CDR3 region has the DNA TGTGCCAGCAGCCATTACGGACAGGGGCTCTCTGGGGCCAACGTCCTGACTTTC.

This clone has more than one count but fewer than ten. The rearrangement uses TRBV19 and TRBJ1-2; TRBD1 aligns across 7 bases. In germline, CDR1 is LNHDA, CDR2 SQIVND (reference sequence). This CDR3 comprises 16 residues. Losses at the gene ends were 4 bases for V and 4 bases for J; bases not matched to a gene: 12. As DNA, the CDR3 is TGTGCCAGTAGTACAGCCGCCGGACAGGCCCCCTATGGCTACACCTTC. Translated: CASSTAAGQAPYGYTF.

This chain's CDR3 is CSTGAGGGRETQYF. CDR3 in DNA: TGCAGCACCGGAGCGGGAGGGGGGCGCGAGACCCAGTACTTC. This chain uses TRBV29-1 with TRBJ2-5, with 10 bases aligning to TRBD2. Germline assignment: CDR1 SQVTM and CDR2 ANQGSEA. The V and J ends lost 8 bases and 5 bases, in that order; junction bases with no gene match: 11. The CDR3 extends over 14 amino acids.

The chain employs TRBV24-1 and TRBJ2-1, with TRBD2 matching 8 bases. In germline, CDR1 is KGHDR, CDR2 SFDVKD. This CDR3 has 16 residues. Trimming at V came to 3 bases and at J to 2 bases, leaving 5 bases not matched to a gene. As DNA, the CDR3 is TGTGCCACCAGTGATGGAGGGCGGGGGGCCTACAATGAGCAGTTCTTC. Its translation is CATSDGGRGAYNEQFF.